One sample yielded the 27 T cell receptor beta chains listed below, sequenced in a study of cytomegalovirus exposure and HLA in healthy donors. Use of 60 Vbeta and 13 Jbeta primers characterized the PCR. Profiled with immunoSEQ multiplex PCR; TCRdb holds only in-frame clones, not every one. The sample includes 95,000 to 150,000 clones, about 60% of them seen just once. The sample was PBMCs. All receptors derive from a man aged 35 to 55 in good health and CMV-seropositive.

The chain employs TRBV2 and TRBJ2-1, with D possibly matching TRBD2 (6 bases). Germline CDR1 and CDR2: SNHLY and FYNNEI. Deletions cut 4 bases from V and 2 bases from J, with 12 bases between. This CDR3 region has 15 residues. The CDR3 nucleotides are TGTGCCAGCAGTGTGGAACTAGCTGCCTACAATGAGCAGTTCTTC. Its protein product is CASSVELAAYNEQFF.

This clone has just a few counts. The chain has TRBV19 and TRBJ2-1, with D possibly matching TRBD2 (6 bases). Looked up from germline, CDR1 is LNHDA and CDR2 is SQIVND (reference sequence). This CDR3 has 15 amino acids. The germline V and J ends were trimmed by 1 base and 7 bases, with 14 bases remaining between them. CDR3: CASSIVAGRLNEQFF. CDR3 coding DNA: TGTGCCAGTAGTATAGTCGCGGGACGACTGAATGAGCAGTTCTTC.

This clone was counted only a few times. The chain recombines TRBV6-5 with TRBJ1-3; a weak D match, TRBD1 (5 bases). V gave up 5 bases and J gave up 3 bases, with 11 bases separating them. CDR1 is MNHEY and CDR2 is SVGAGI in the germline V gene. There are 14 residues in the CDR3. CDR3 residues: CASSHQGLGNTIYF. The CDR3 nucleotides read TGTGCCAGCAGTCACCAGGGACTTGGAAACACCATATATTTT.

The chain combines TRBV4-1 with TRBJ2-5; 12 nucleotides line up with TRBD2. The CDR3 spans 16 residues. CDR1 and CDR2 from the germline V gene are MGHRA and YSYEKL. The V gene end was trimmed by 4 bases and the J gene end by 2 bases; junction bases not matched to a gene: 5. The CDR3 here is CASSPPGLAGQETQYF. CDR3 sequence (DNA): TGCGCCAGCAGCCCTCCTGGACTAGCGGGACAAGAGACCCAGTACTTC.

The chain recombines TRBV7-2 with TRBJ1-2; 8 bases map to TRBD1. V trimming: 1 base; J trimming: 4 bases; junction bases outside the gene matches: 8. The CDR3 sequence is 16 residues long. Germline CDR1 and CDR2: SGHTA and FQGNSA. DNA of the CDR3: TGTGCCAGCAGCTTAGTTGGGACAGGCCTCCTCTATGGCTACACCTTC. This sequence encodes CASSLVGTGLLYGYTF.

The rearrangement uses TRBV9 and TRBJ2-3; 8 nucleotides match TRBD1. J lost 4 bases, V lost 4 bases, and 5 bases had no gene match. The CDR3 has 14 residues. Germline CDR1 SGDLS, CDR2 YYNGEE. The DNA of the CDR3 is TGTGCCAGCAGCATTGGACAGGGCGCAGATACGCAGTATTTT. As protein: CASSIGQGADTQYF.

The chain couples TRBV7-9 to TRBJ1-3, with unresolved D. Trimming removed 5 bases from V and 8 bases from J, with 7 bases in between. CDR1 is SEHNR, CDR2 FQNEAQ, per germline (reference sequence). The CDR3 runs to 11 residues. CDR3 amino acids: CASSPRYTIYF. The CDR3 DNA is TGTGCCAGCAGCCCCCGGTACACCATATATTTT.

The chain links TRBV19 to TRBJ2-7, with D tentatively TRBD2 (5 bases). Trimming removed 5 bases from V and 3 bases from J, with 17 bases in between. This CDR3 is built from 15 residues. Looked up from germline, CDR1 is LNHDA and CDR2 is SQIVND (reference sequence). For the CDR3, the DNA is TGTGCCAGTAGTGTCTCGCGGTACAGCGGCTACGAGCAGTACTTC. Amino acid sequence: CASSVSRYSGYEQYF.

V and J are TRBV7-9 and TRBJ2-5, with 13 nucleotides matching TRBD2. Trimming took 5 bases from V and 1 from J; bases not matched to a gene: 13. Per germline, CDR1 SEHNR and CDR2 FQNEAQ (reference sequence). This CDR3 spans 19 amino acids. CDR3 residues: CASSRSGLAGYVSQETQYF. CDR3 nucleotide sequence: TGTGCCAGCAGCCGCTCGGGACTAGCGGGATATGTCTCCCAAGAGACCCAGTACTTC.

The gene calls are TRBV2 and TRBJ2-5; 9 nucleotides align to TRBD2. Germline assignment: CDR1 SNHLY and CDR2 FYNNEI. The V and J ends lost 4 bases and 5 bases, in that order; junction bases with no gene match: 11. The CDR3 is made up of 16 amino acids. The CDR3 loop reads CASSGVGGGGRETQYF. As DNA, the CDR3 is TGTGCCAGCAGTGGAGTGGGCGGGGGGGGCAGGGAGACCCAGTACTTC.

This chain uses TRBV30 with TRBJ1-1; D is perhaps TRBD1 (5 bases). Per germline, CDR1 GTSNPN and CDR2 SVGIG (reference sequence). The CDR3 contains 11 residues. V was pared by 8 bases and J by 5 bases, with 12 bases between. DNA of the CDR3: TGTGCCCTTACGGGGGGGACTGAAGCTTTCTTT. Translating it yields CALTGGTEAFF.

The chain links TRBV7-6 to TRBJ2-2; 15 nucleotides line up with TRBD2. The CDR3 is 17 residues long. Trimming at V came to 5 bases and at J to 5 bases, leaving 6 bases not matched to a gene. Germline CDR1 SGHVS, CDR2 FNYEAQ. CDR3 bases: TGTGCCAGCAGCCGGACTAGCGGGAGGGCCTGGACCGGGGAGCTGTTTTTT. Its protein product is CASSRTSGRAWTGELFF. Variable domain in full (rest from reference TRBV7-6 and TRBJ2-2): GAGVSQSPRYKVTKRGQDVALRCDPISGHVSLYWYRQALGQGPEFLTYFNYEAQQDKSGLPNDRFSAERPEGSISTLTIQRTEQRDSAMYRCASSRTSGRAWTGELFFGEGSRLTVL.

The chain joins TRBV9 to TRBJ2-3; the D is unclear. This CDR3 spans 15 amino acids. Germline V gene lookup returns CDR1 SGDLS and CDR2 YYNGEE. V shed 4 bases and J shed 4 bases, with 16 bases lying between them. The CDR3 nucleotides are TGTGCCAGCAGCCCCAAGGCACTAATGTCAGATACGCAGTATTTT. It translates to CASSPKALMSDTQYF.

The chain's CDR3 is CASSEGTWGNTIYF. In DNA form, the CDR3 reads TGTGCCAGCAGTGAAGGAACTTGGGGAAACACCATATATTTT. This chain uses TRBV2 with TRBJ1-3, with D unclear. CDR3 length: 14 amino acids. Germline CDR1 reads SNHLY; CDR2 reads FYNNEI. The germline V and J ends were trimmed by 1 base and 4 bases, with 8 bases remaining between them.

The V call is TRBV7-9, the J call TRBJ2-1, with D unclear. V lost 5 bases to trimming and J lost 8 bases, with 13 bases between them. CDR3 length: 13 residues. Germline CDR1 SEHNR, CDR2 FQNEAQ (reference sequence). The CDR3 DNA reads as TGTGCCAGCAGCGTCACATGGAGCGATGAGCAGTTCTTC. Protein: CASSVTWSDEQFF.

This clone was seen more than once but under ten times. This chain uses TRBV30 with TRBJ2-7; 8 bases fit TRBD1. The length of the CDR3 is 12 residues. Germline assignment: CDR1 GTSNPN and CDR2 SVGIG (reference sequence). The V gene end was trimmed by 5 bases and the J gene end by 3 bases; junction bases not matched to a gene: 3. The DNA for the CDR3 is TGTGCCTGGGGGGGACAGGTCTACGAGCAGTACTTC. This translates into CAWGGQVYEQYF.

This chain connects TRBV5-6 to TRBJ2-7, with D uncertain. Trimming cost V 2 bases and J 3 bases, with 9 bases left between them. Germline values: CDR1 SGHDT, CDR2 YYEEEE. The CDR3 runs to 13 residues. CDR3 coding DNA: TGTGCCAGCAGCTTACAGAGCCTCTACGAGCAGTACTTC. Translation: CASSLQSLYEQYF.

The J gene is TRBJ2-5, the V gene TRBV5-4; 10 nucleotides agree with TRBD2. CDR1 is SGHNT and CDR2 is YYREEE in the germline V gene (reference sequence). Trimming cost V 3 bases and J 0 bases; bases outside gene matches: 11. The CDR3 is 18 residues long. This chain's CDR3 is CASSYGRLAGAYQETQYF. As DNA, the CDR3 is TGTGCCAGCAGCTACGGCAGGCTAGCGGGGGCCTACCAAGAGACCCAGTACTTC.

The rearrangement uses TRBV4-3 and TRBJ2-3, with TRBD1 matching 7 bases. Unmatched junction bases numbered 10, after V lost 4 bases and J lost 3 bases. Germline assignment: CDR1 LGHNA and CDR2 YSLEER. The CDR3 totals 16 residues. The CDR3 DNA reads TGCGCCAGCAGCCCCCGGGCAGGGGGAAGGACAGATACGCAGTATTTT. This sequence encodes CASSPRAGGRTDTQYF.

This clone occurred a few times. J is TRBJ2-7 and V is TRBV5-8; tentatively, D is TRBD1 (6 bases). V gave up 4 bases and J gave up 2 bases, with 22 bases separating them. Germline loops: CDR1 SGHTS, CDR2 YDEGEE. The CDR3 extends over 17 amino acids. The CDR3 loop reads CASSLQRFLGQPYEQYF. DNA for the CDR3: TGTGCCAGCAGCCTCCAAAGGTTCCTTGGACAGCCCTACGAGCAGTACTTC.

The chain is built from TRBV19 and TRBJ2-1; D may be TRBD2 (5 bases). The V gene's germline CDR1 is LNHDA and CDR2 SQIVND (reference sequence). The CDR3 has 14 residues. V gave up 7 bases and J gave up 8 bases, with 18 bases separating them. The CDR3 region has the DNA TGTGCCAGTAACCGGGGTCGTGGTATCCATGAGCAGTTCTTC. It is translated as CASNRGRGIHEQFF.

This clone was observed a handful of times. The V gene is TRBV10-3, the J gene TRBJ2-5; 10 positions match TRBD1. The CDR3 contains 16 residues. Losses at the gene ends were 4 bases for V and 2 bases for J; bases not matched to a gene: 7. Germline CDR1 and CDR2: ENHRY and SYGVKD. CDR3 in amino acids: CAISATGQGPQETQYF. CDR3 sequence (DNA): TGTGCCATCAGTGCGACGGGACAGGGGCCTCAAGAGACCCAGTACTTC.

The gene calls are TRBV28 and TRBJ2-1, with 10 bases lining up with TRBD2. Germline lookup yields CDR1 MDHEN and CDR2 SYDVKM. The V segment lost 7 bases and the J segment 8 bases; nucleotides outside the gene matches: 8. The CDR3 is made up of 14 amino acids. The DNA of the CDR3 is TGTGCCAGCAAGCTAGCGGGAGCTTCGGATGAGCAGTTCTTC. It specifies CASKLAGASDEQFF.

The chain employs TRBV2 and TRBJ2-2, with 8 bases aligning to TRBD1. V gave up 4 bases and J gave up 2 bases; unmatched junction bases: 6. CDR3 size: 16 residues. The germline V gene encodes CDR1 SNHLY and CDR2 FYNNEI. CDR3 sequence (DNA): TGTGCCAGCAGTGGGCAGGGGGCATCAAACACCGGGGAGCTGTTTTTT. Protein: CASSGQGASNTGELFF.

This chain connects TRBV18 to TRBJ1-2, with 7 bases identical to TRBD1. This CDR3 has 18 residues. The V gene's germline CDR1 is KGHSH and CDR2 LQKENI. V lost 3 bases to trimming and J lost 4 bases; unmatched junction nucleotides: 17. This chain's CDR3 is CASSPGVPTGVRLYGYTF. The CDR3 nucleotides read TGTGCCAGCTCACCGGGTGTGCCCACAGGGGTCCGACTCTATGGCTACACCTTC.

CDR3 DNA sequence: TGCGCCAGCAGCCAGGCGTCACTGACTAGCGGGGAGGGAGATACGCAGTATTTT. Its protein is CASSQASLTSGEGDTQYF. The J gene is TRBJ2-3, the V gene TRBV4-3; 11 bases map to TRBD2. V was pared by 3 bases and J by 5 bases, with 13 bases of the junction left unmatched. Germline CDR1 is LGHNA and CDR2 is YSLEER. There are 18 residues in the CDR3.

The J gene is TRBJ1-3, the V gene TRBV7-9; a weak D match, TRBD1 (6 bases). The germline CDR1 and CDR2 sequences are SEHNR and FQNEAQ (reference sequence). The germline V and J ends were trimmed by 5 bases and 0 bases, with 14 bases remaining between them. The CDR3 covers 16 residues. CDR3 bases: TGTGCCAGCAGCCAGGGGAAATCTTTCTCTGGAAACACCATATATTTT. Its protein product is CASSQGKSFSGNTIYF.